This TCR beta chain was sequenced during a study of CD8 T cells in Susac syndrome. Study-wide results and caveats: Acknowledgment was made by the study that its TCR sequencing and HLA analysis involved a relatively small number of individuals.

Per germline, CDR1 GTSNPN and CDR2 SVGIG (reference sequence). This CDR3 spans 13 amino acids. V dropped 1 base and J dropped 6; count of bases not matched to a gene: 3. Reverse transcription of roughly 0.45 to 1 ug RNA was carried out with random hexamers. TCRdb itself ran the immunoSEQ multiplex PCR reads through MiXCR, one entry per CDR3 protein. This repertoire shows roughly 76,000 distinct CDR3 sequences, approximately 95% found once; its top ten account for 0.45%. As concerns this clonotype: The antigen is not known.

Sequenced input: CD8+ T cells from PBMCs. V is TRBV30 and J is TRBJ2-7; 10 bases agree with TRBD1. The sequence derives from a human donor with Susac syndrome. CDR3 coding DNA: TGTGCCTGGAGTGGACAGGGGGCAAGCGAGCAGTACTTC. Translating gives CAWSGQGASEQYF.